Described below is a single TCR beta chain sequence and its context. Its antigen specificity is not known. Per-base quality was not reported, and no clone a single base away is much larger than it. The CDR3 spans 16 residues, from the cysteine through the phenylalanine. The kept DNA is CDR3 alone, 48 bases in frame from the first base. After removal of 10 bases from V and 8 bases from J, the junction retains 18 bases not matched to a gene. The germline V gene yields KGHDR for CDR1 and SFDVKD for CDR2. The record originates from a study of T-cell reconstitution after alpha-beta-depleted transplantation in children (dated by TCRdb to about 2016). Turning to the overall study: Using TCR repertoire profiling, the study followed T-cell immune reconstitution in a quantitative way in children after TCRalphabeta/CD19-depleted allogeneic hematopoietic cell transplantation.

Broader findings and caveats from the paper: Over subsequent months, a decline in hyperexpanded clone frequencies was noted, and after one year, T-cell counts and TCRbeta diversity were mostly ascribed to newly produced T cells. The high TCRbeta diversity at day 60 in some patients was ascribed to recipient T cells and intrathymic progenitors that had survived conditioning. The apparently early alphabetaT-cell count recovery about two months after transplant was reportedly dependent on only several hundred rapidly expanded clones derived from non-depleted graft cells.

The intended sense of this specimen's treatment or condition label: allogeneic hematopoietic cell transplantation with graft depleted of TCRalphabeta T cells and CD19 B cells. TCRalphabeta/CD19-depleted allogeneic hematopoietic cell grafts were given to the transplant recipients, all of whom were children. To prepare the library, PCR was applied. Sequencing used an Illumina HiSeq 2500. TCR library preparation used molecular barcoding, with unique molecular identifiers applied to normalize quantification of the TCRbeta repertoire. In-frame beta chains were kept once TCRdb had trimmed the public reads at Q25 with fastp and called clones with MiXCR. Merged by CDR3 protein, the rows form single entries marked with the most common genes and DNA. The sample records hundreds of thousands of distinct CDR3 sequences, around 13% of which are singletons. Jointly, the top ten make up about 0.79% of the sample.

Recombination joined TRBV24-1 with TRBJ2-1, with 8 bases in between that match TRBD1. This receptor was identified in a girl under 10 years old with congenital amegakaryocytic thrombocytopenia, due to receive a stem cell transplant. The material sequenced was PBMCs, taken before TCRalphabeta/CD19-depleted stem cell transplant. The sequenced DNA: TGTGCCACATCACAGCCGACGCGGACAGGGATGTATGAGCAGTTCTTC. Translated, it gives CATSQPTRTGMYEQFF.